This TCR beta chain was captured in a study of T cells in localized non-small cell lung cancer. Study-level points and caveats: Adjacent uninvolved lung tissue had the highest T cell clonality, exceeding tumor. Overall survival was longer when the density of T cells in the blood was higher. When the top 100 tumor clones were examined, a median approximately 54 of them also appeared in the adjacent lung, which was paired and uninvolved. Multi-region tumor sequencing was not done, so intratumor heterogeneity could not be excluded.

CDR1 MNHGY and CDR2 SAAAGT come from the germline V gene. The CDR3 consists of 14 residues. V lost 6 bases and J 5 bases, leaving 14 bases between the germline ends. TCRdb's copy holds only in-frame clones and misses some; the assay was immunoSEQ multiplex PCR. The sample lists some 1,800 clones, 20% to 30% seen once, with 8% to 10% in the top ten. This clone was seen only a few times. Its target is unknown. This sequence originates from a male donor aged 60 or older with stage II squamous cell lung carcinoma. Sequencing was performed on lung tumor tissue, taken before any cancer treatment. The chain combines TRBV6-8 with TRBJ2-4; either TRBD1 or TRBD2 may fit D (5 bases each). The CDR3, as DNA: TGTGCCAGCAGACCTGGGACGGCTCAAAACATTCAGTACTTC. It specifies CASRPGTAQNIQYF.